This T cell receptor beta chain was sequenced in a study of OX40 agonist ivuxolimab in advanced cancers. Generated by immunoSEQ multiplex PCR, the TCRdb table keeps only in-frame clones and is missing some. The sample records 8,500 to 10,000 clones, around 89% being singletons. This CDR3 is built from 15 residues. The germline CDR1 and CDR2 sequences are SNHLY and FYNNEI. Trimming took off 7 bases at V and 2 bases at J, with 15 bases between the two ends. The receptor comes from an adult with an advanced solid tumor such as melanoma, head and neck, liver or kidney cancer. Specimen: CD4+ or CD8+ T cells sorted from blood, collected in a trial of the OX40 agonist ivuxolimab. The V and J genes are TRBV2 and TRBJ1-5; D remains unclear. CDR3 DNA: TGTGCCAGCACAGGCTACGGTGGGGGCAATCAGCCCCAGCATTTT. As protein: CASTGYGGGNQPQHF.